Below, 31 T cell receptor beta chains from the same sample are listed, as sequenced in a study of breast tumors, draining lymph nodes, adjacent tissues. TCRdb processed the multiplex PCR reads anew with MiXCR; each CDR3 protein has one entry. The table records about 170,000 distinct CDR3 sequences, around a third of them present only once. Axillary draining lymph nodes of breast cancer patients supplied the node samples. The material sequenced was axillary lymph node tissue. These receptors all come from a female donor with breast cancer. Some clones in this sample may be carry-over from other donors' samples.

With regard to this clonotype: No DNA is shown, since the ends of the CDR3 on it are uncertain; the CDR3 is the one TCRdb lists. V and J are TRBV6-5 and TRBJ2-5; the D call TRBD1 from the table was never checked on the DNA. Germline V gene data show CDR1 as MNHEY and CDR2 as SVGAGI. The CDR3 is made up of 20 amino acids, end residues included. The CDR3 loop reads CASSYDRGQGYTFGSGTQYF.

The chain has TRBV6-5 and TRBJ2-5; the match to TRBD2 covers 8 bases. Germline V CDR1 and CDR2: MNHEY, SVGAGI. V trimming: 5 bases; J trimming: 5 bases; junction bases outside the gene matches: 7. This CDR3 contains 14 residues. The CDR3 sequence is CASSHNGGAETQYF. The CDR3 coding sequence is TGTGCCAGCAGTCACAACGGGGGGGCCGAGACCCAGTACTTC.

This clonotype was observed many times. This chain uses TRBV7-2 with TRBJ2-1, with TRBD2 identical over 10 bases. Looked up from germline, CDR1 is SGHTA and CDR2 is FQGNSA. J gave up 14 bases and V 5 bases, and 6 bases lay outside the gene matches. This CDR3 is 12 amino acids long. This chain's CDR3 is CASSPSGRGKFF. In nucleotides, the CDR3 is TGTGCCAGCAGCCCGAGCGGGAGGGGGAAGTTCTTC.

This clonotype came up many times. The chain is built from TRBV30 and TRBJ2-3; D may be TRBD2 (6 bases). This CDR3 is built from 11 residues. Germline V gene sequence: CDR1 GTSNPN, CDR2 SVGIG (reference sequence). DNA of the CDR3: TGTGCGCGGGGTAATGCAGATACGCAGTATTTT. Protein sequence: CARGNADTQYF.

Ten or more counts support this clonotype. V usage is TRBV6-6 and J usage is TRBJ2-1, with 11 bases fitting TRBD2. The ends lost 4 bases at V and 4 bases at J; junction bases unmatched: 3. This CDR3 is built from 15 residues. The germline V gene encodes CDR1 MNHNY and CDR2 SVGAGI (reference sequence). The CDR3 sequence: CASSSSSGGYNEQFF. The CDR3 nucleotides are TGTGCCAGCAGTTCCTCTAGCGGGGGGTACAATGAGCAGTTCTTC.

The chain is built from TRBV5-1 and TRBJ1-4; D is uncertain. Trimming pared 4 bases from V and 5 bases from J, leaving 15 bases between. Looked up from germline, CDR1 is SGHRS and CDR2 is YFSETQ. This CDR3 comprises 15 residues. CDR3 protein: CASSALGSYNEKLFF. In nucleotides, the CDR3 is TGCGCCAGCAGCGCCCTAGGGTCCTACAATGAAAAACTGTTTTTT.

There are many counts of this clonotype. The V call is TRBV4-3, the J call TRBJ2-1, with TRBD2 matching 9 bases. The germline gives CDR1 LGHNA, CDR2 YSLEER. Trimming removed 0 bases from V and 12 bases from J; junction bases left unmatched: 12. The CDR3 covers 16 residues. Here the CDR3 DNA reads TGCGCCAGCAGCCAAGATCGGGCTGCGGGAGGGCGATTGCAGTTCTTC. Its protein is CASSQDRAAGGRLQFF.

This clonotype has only one observation. This chain connects TRBV11-2 to TRBJ2-7; D is unclear. The CDR3 is 13 amino acids. V gave up 8 bases and J gave up 6 bases, with 17 bases separating them. The germline gives CDR1 SGHAT, CDR2 FQNNGV. CDR3 amino acids: CASGSPLAPEQYF. CDR3 nucleotides: TGTGCCAGCGGCTCTCCCCTCGCTCCCGAGCAGTACTTC.

This clonotype was detected only a few times. A read error may explain this, as a much larger clone is one base away. The chain joins TRBV12-3 or TRBV12-4 to TRBJ1-5; perhaps TRBD1 as D (5 bases). Trimming took off 3 bases at V and 8 bases at J, with 17 bases between the two ends. The CDR3 loop spans 15 amino acids. The CDR3 is CASSFFGGDLKPQHF. The CDR3 nucleotides read TGTGCCAGCAGTTTCTTCGGGGGAGATCTTAAGCCCCAGCATTTT.

Ten or more counts support this clonotype. The chain carries TRBV10-1 and TRBJ1-6; no clear D gene. This CDR3 is 14 amino acids long. Trimming shortened V by 7 bases and J by 4 bases, and 11 bases separated the two germline ends. Germline-derived CDR1 and CDR2 are WNHNN and SYGVQD (reference sequence). CDR3: CASNKGQYNSPLHF. In nucleotides, the CDR3 is TGCGCCAGCAACAAAGGGCAGTATAATTCACCCCTCCACTTT.

This chain links TRBV4-1 with TRBJ2-2; 10 nucleotides match TRBD2. CDR1 is MGHRA, CDR2 YSYEKL, per germline. The CDR3 has 17 residues. With V trimmed by 3 bases and J by 4 bases, 8 bases remained unmatched. The chain's CDR3 is CASSQEAGGPGTGELFF. The DNA for the CDR3 is TGCGCCAGCAGCCAGGAAGCGGGGGGGCCAGGCACCGGGGAGCTGTTTTTT.

At least ten counts were recorded for this clonotype. The V and J genes are TRBV20-1 and TRBJ2-7; weak D call: TRBD1 (5 bases). Germline CDR1 is DFQATT and CDR2 is SNEGSKA (reference sequence). This CDR3 contains 14 residues. V was cut by 1 base and J by 5 bases, with 15 bases left in between. This chain's CDR3 is CSARGGPPTNEQYF. In nucleotides, the CDR3 is TGCAGTGCTAGAGGGGGCCCTCCCACCAACGAGCAGTACTTC.

This clonotype came up many times. The chain couples TRBV9 to TRBJ2-2, with D possibly being TRBD1 or TRBD2 (6 bases each). The germline V gene has CDR1 SGDLS and CDR2 YYNGEE. This CDR3 contains 15 residues. The germline V and J ends were trimmed by 4 bases and 6 bases, with 16 bases remaining between them. In nucleotides, the CDR3 is TGTGCCAGCAGCCTCCACGGAGGGGGTGCCGGGGAGCTGTTTTTT. It yields the protein CASSLHGGGAGELFF.

The sample holds many counts of this clonotype. This chain joins TRBV5-8 and TRBJ2-3; unclear D gene. From germline, CDR1 is SGHTS and CDR2 YDEGEE. The V end was cut by 7 bases, the J end by 9 bases, with 15 bases between. There are 12 residues in the CDR3. Here the CDR3 reads CASGPGMGTQYF. The CDR3 DNA is TGTGCCAGCGGCCCTGGGATGGGGACGCAGTATTTT.

This clonotype was observed many times. The genes are TRBV7-3 and TRBJ2-1; tentatively, D is TRBD1 or TRBD2 (6 bases each). The germline CDR1 and CDR2 sequences are SGHTA and FQGTGA. V lost 3 bases to trimming and J lost 7 bases, with 16 bases between them. The CDR3 covers 15 residues. The CDR3 loop reads CASSLGAGWGNEQFF. The CDR3 DNA sequence: TGTGCCAGCAGCTTGGGGGCGGGGTGGGGGAATGAGCAGTTCTTC.

This clonotype has a count of ten or more. The chain recombines TRBV20-1 with TRBJ2-5; D might be TRBD1 (5 bases). The CDR3 has 14 residues. From germline, CDR1 is DFQATT and CDR2 SNEGSKA (reference sequence). Trimming took 7 bases from V and 5 from J, leaving 20 bases between them. CDR3 DNA sequence: TGCAGTGGTTTGGACACCCCCCCGAGGGAGACCCAGTACTTC. This gives the protein CSGLDTPPRETQYF.

The chain has TRBV13 and TRBJ1-1; D call uncertain. V shed 0 bases and J shed 1 base, with 6 bases lying between them. This CDR3 has 14 amino acids. Per germline, CDR1 PRHDT and CDR2 FYEKMQ (reference sequence). CDR3 DNA sequence: TGTGCCAGCAGCTTAGGGGGCCAGAACACTGAAGCTTTCTTT. Translation: CASSLGGQNTEAFF.

This clonotype was counted many times. This chain links TRBV11-3 with TRBJ2-1; D is perhaps TRBD1 or TRBD2 (6 bases each). V dropped 5 bases and J dropped 7 bases, with 12 bases sitting between them. This CDR3 spans 13 amino acids. Germline CDR1 and CDR2: SGHNT and YENEEA. CDR3 region: CASSLGGANEQFF. Written as DNA, the CDR3 is TGTGCCAGCAGCCTGGGGGGCGCGAATGAGCAGTTCTTC.

This clonotype has just a few counts. A much larger clone sits a single nucleotide away, making a read error possible. Given the absence of the conserved phenylalanine or tryptophan at the CDR3 end, a read error is likely. The chain has TRBV19 and TRBJ1-6, with a tentative D call TRBD1 (5 bases). Between the trimmed V and J ends, which lost 1 base and 7 bases, there was a span of 5 bases. The CDR3 is 13 residues long. CDR1 and CDR2 from the germline V gene are LNHDA and SQIVND (reference sequence). The CDR3 here is CASSIGGNSPLHL. CDR3 bases: TGTGCCAGTAGTATAGGGGGGAATTCACCCCTCCACTTG.

This clonotype was seen at least ten times. This chain connects TRBV28 to TRBJ1-2; no reliable D call. The germline V gene has CDR1 MDHEN and CDR2 SYDVKM. With 6 bases removed from V and 3 bases from J, the gap between germline ends came to 11 bases. This CDR3 is built from 13 residues. The CDR3 protein is CASRTDSYYGYTF. Written as DNA, the CDR3 is TGTGCCAGCAGAACCGACTCGTACTATGGCTACACCTTC.

This clonotype has a handful of counts. The V gene is TRBV13, the J gene TRBJ2-1; 13 nucleotides line up with TRBD2. The V segment lost 5 bases and the J segment 8 bases; nucleotides outside the gene matches: 15. Per germline, CDR1 PRHDT and CDR2 FYEKMQ (reference sequence). This CDR3 contains 18 residues. CDR3 in DNA: TGTGCCAGCAGCGTGCCCGAGACTAGCGGGAGGCCGGGGGATGAGCAGTTCTTC. This encodes CASSVPETSGRPGDEQFF.

This clonotype was found many times. CDR3 sequence: CASTLEYEQYF. CDR3 in DNA: TGTGCCAGCACCCTGGAATACGAGCAGTACTTC. The chain recombines TRBV2 with TRBJ2-7; D not certain. Trimming left V 7 bases short and J 4 bases short, with 8 bases between. Per germline, CDR1 SNHLY and CDR2 FYNNEI. The CDR3 runs 11 residues.

The chain combines TRBV7-8 with TRBJ2-5; D may match TRBD1 or TRBD2 (5 bases each). Germline-derived CDR1 and CDR2 are SGHVS and FQNEAQ. V was cut by 1 base and J by 5 bases, with 17 bases left in between. The CDR3 contains 16 residues. CDR3 in amino acids: CASSLGGPGARETQYF. CDR3 in DNA: TGTGCCAGCAGCTTAGGAGGCCCCGGGGCTAGGGAGACCCAGTACTTC.

Note on this clonotype: The DNA is omitted, as the CDR3 cannot be located on it reliably, and the CDR3 follows TCRdb's listing. The chain combines TRBV10-3 with TRBJ1-6; the table's D call, TRBD1, was not checked against the DNA. Germline V gives CDR1 ENHRY, CDR2 SYGVKD. The CDR3 comprises 17 residues, both ends counted. CDR3 protein: CAICSAPLTGRTSPLHF.

The chain uses TRBV2 and TRBJ2-5; 7 nucleotides agree with TRBD2. From germline, CDR1 is SNHLY and CDR2 FYNNEI. The CDR3 runs to 11 residues. Trimming removed 8 bases from V and 4 bases from J; junction bases left unmatched: 1. The CDR3 DNA follows: TGTGCCAGCGGGAGGGGAGAGACCCAGTACTTC. Translating it yields CASGRGETQYF. Supplemented by reference TRBV2 and TRBJ2-5, the full variable domain reads EPEVTQTPSHQVTQMGQEVILRCVPISNHLYFYWYRQILGQKVEFLVSFYNNEISEKSEIFDDQFSVERPDGSNFTLKIRSTKLEDSAMYFCASGRGETQYFGPGTRLLVL.

There are many counts of this clonotype. The chain links TRBV28 to TRBJ1-5, with 7 bases matching TRBD1. The germline gives CDR1 MDHEN, CDR2 SYDVKM. The ends lost 0 bases at V and 0 bases at J; junction bases unmatched: 5. The CDR3 length is 17 residues. DNA of the CDR3: TGTGCCAGCAGTTTATGGCAGGGACAGACTAGCAATCAGCCCCAGCATTTT. It translates to CASSLWQGQTSNQPQHF.

About this clonotype itself: It may be a read error: a sequence one base away is much more abundant. The V and J genes are TRBV15 and TRBJ2-4, with TRBD2 matching 10 bases. CDR1 LNHNV and CDR2 YYDKDF come from the germline V gene (reference sequence). The CDR3 runs to 16 residues. J lost 4 bases, V lost 5 bases, and 8 bases had no gene match. This CDR3 is CATSGGDSGGKNIQYF. The CDR3 DNA follows: TGTGCCACCAGCGGAGGTGATAGCGGGGGGAAAAACATTCAGTACTTC.

As concerns this clonotype: The CDR3 carries no conserved terminal phenylalanine or tryptophan, so it likely arises from a read error. Because the CDR3's place on the DNA is in doubt, the DNA is left out and the CDR3 is given as listed by TCRdb. J is TRBJ1-1 and V is TRBV24-1. Inclusive of both ends, the CDR3 amounts to 12 amino acids. Germline V lookup: CDR1 KGHDR, CDR2 SFDVKD. The CDR3 region is CATGKFHRLSFL.

This clonotype came up once. The CDR3 sequence: CAEGEQGNQPQHF. The CDR3 DNA reads as TGTGCCGAGGGGGAACAGGGGAATCAGCCCCAGCATTTT. The chain combines TRBV7-2 with TRBJ1-5; TRBD1 matches at 7 bases. The junction had 8 bases not matched to a gene; V was cut back by 11 bases and J by 4 bases. The CDR3 is 13 residues long. Germline-derived CDR1 and CDR2 are SGHTA and FQGNSA.

The chain employs TRBV2 and TRBJ2-5; TRBD1 aligns across 8 bases. With V trimmed by 6 bases and J by 2 bases, 8 bases remained unmatched. CDR3 length equals 15 residues. Looked up from germline, CDR1 is SNHLY and CDR2 is FYNNEI. CDR3 protein: CASSKDRGNQETQYF. DNA for the CDR3: TGTGCCAGCAGCAAAGACAGGGGCAATCAAGAGACCCAGTACTTC.

At least ten counts were recorded for this clonotype. The rearrangement links TRBV11-2 to TRBJ2-3; D remains ambiguous. The germline V and J ends were trimmed by 5 bases and 2 bases, with 8 bases remaining between them. Germline V gene lookup returns CDR1 SGHAT and CDR2 FQNNGV. The CDR3 contains 13 residues. CDR3 in amino acids: CASSPAPTDTQYF. CDR3 nucleotides: TGTGCCAGCAGCCCCGCCCCCACAGATACGCAGTATTTT.